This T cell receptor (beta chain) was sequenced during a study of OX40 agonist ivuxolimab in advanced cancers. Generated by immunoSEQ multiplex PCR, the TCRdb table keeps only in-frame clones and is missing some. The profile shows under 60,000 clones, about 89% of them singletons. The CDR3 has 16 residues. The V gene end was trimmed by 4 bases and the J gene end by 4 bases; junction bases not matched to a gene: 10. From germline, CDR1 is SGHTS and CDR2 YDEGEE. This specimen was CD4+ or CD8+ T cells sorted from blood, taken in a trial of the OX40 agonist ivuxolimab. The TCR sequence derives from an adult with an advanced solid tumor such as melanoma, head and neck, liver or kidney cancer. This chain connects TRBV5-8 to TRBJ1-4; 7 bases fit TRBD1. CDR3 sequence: CASSLQGIRDNEKLFF. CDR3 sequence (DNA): TGTGCCAGCAGCCTACAGGGGATCAGGGATAATGAAAAACTGTTTTTT.